The 9 T cell receptor beta chains reported below all come from one sample, sequenced in a study of shared T cell receptors in the human thymus. Clones were read by immunoSEQ multiplex PCR, and TCRdb kept only the in-frame ones, dropping some. This table holds about 660,000 clones, around 87% found once. These data are also associated with another study on human thymus T cells.

The sequencing sample was made of thymocytes. All receptors derive from a boy in the first two years of life with a congenital heart defect.

The genes are TRBV19 and TRBJ2-5; TRBD2 aligns across 10 bases. CDR1 and CDR2 (germline): LNHDA, SQIVND (reference sequence). The CDR3 contains 15 residues. Trimming at V came to 5 bases and at J to 6 bases, leaving 9 bases not matched to a gene. DNA for the CDR3: TGTGCCAGTAGTGTACAGCGGGGGGGCAAGAAGACCCAGTACTTC. It translates to CASSVQRGGKKTQYF.

This chain uses TRBV27 with TRBJ2-5; a weak D match, TRBD1 (5 bases). Germline V gene data show CDR1 as MNHEY and CDR2 as SMNVEV (reference sequence). The CDR3 runs to 14 residues. V dropped 2 bases and J dropped 5 bases, with 12 bases sitting between them. The CDR3 bases are TGTGCCAGCAGTTTACTGGGGCCCGGGGAGACCCAGTACTTC. This translates into CASSLLGPGETQYF.

This chain uses TRBV5-5 with TRBJ1-4, with 9 positions matching TRBD1. The J segment lost 8 bases and the V segment lost 1 base, leaving 6 bases of the junction unmatched. From germline, CDR1 is SGHKS and CDR2 YYEKEE (reference sequence). The CDR3 contains 15 residues. CDR3 bases: TGTGCCAGCAGCTTGTGGACAGGGGCTCAGGAAAAACTGTTTTTT. Translated: CASSLWTGAQEKLFF.

This rearrangement joins TRBV6-1 to TRBJ2-3; maybe TRBD1 (6 bases). In germline, CDR1 is MNHNS, CDR2 SASEGT. Trimming took 1 base from V and 4 from J, leaving 12 bases between them. The CDR3 is 15 amino acids. The CDR3 spells CASSEGGRGSDTQYF. CDR3 coding DNA: TGTGCCAGCAGTGAAGGGGGCAGGGGATCAGATACGCAGTATTTT.

This rearrangement joins TRBV28 to TRBJ1-4, with no clear D. Germline CDR1 is MDHEN and CDR2 is SYDVKM. The CDR3 loop spans 13 amino acids. The V gene lost 5 bases and the J gene lost 7 bases, with 11 bases spanning the gap. The CDR3 reads CASSMEVTEKLFF. The CDR3 nucleotides are TGTGCCAGCAGTATGGAGGTTACTGAAAAACTGTTTTTT.

The chain combines TRBV6-5 with TRBJ1-6; TRBD1 matches 9 bases. The CDR3 has 16 amino acids. J lost 9 bases, V lost 2 bases, and 8 bases had no gene match. The germline V gene has CDR1 MNHEY and CDR2 SVGAGI. The CDR3 coding sequence is TGTGCCAGCAGTTACCGCCGGGACAGGGTGTCTTCACCCCTCCACTTT. Amino acids: CASSYRRDRVSSPLHF.

The chain links TRBV5-6 to TRBJ2-3; TRBD2 is a possible D gene (5 bases). Trimming stripped 4 bases from V and 8 bases from J, with 14 bases between. CDR1 is SGHDT, CDR2 YYEEEE, per germline. The CDR3 consists of 13 residues. The CDR3 is CASSTGIQGTQYF. CDR3 bases: TGTGCCAGCAGCACCGGGATTCAAGGTACGCAGTATTTT.

The chain has TRBV6-5 and TRBJ2-7, with 7 bases that match TRBD2. Germline-derived CDR1 and CDR2 are MNHEY and SVGAGI. This CDR3 contains 16 residues. The junction had 12 bases not matched to a gene; V was cut back by 0 bases and J by 7 bases. The CDR3 protein is CASSYSRLAGVGEQYF. Here the CDR3 DNA reads TGTGCCAGCAGTTACTCGAGGCTGGCGGGAGTTGGAGAGCAGTACTTC.

The chain couples TRBV10-3 to TRBJ2-7; 7 bases are a match to TRBD2. Per the germline V gene, CDR1 is ENHRY and CDR2 is SYGVKD. Trimming at V came to 10 bases and at J to 2 bases, leaving 14 bases not matched to a gene. This CDR3 region has 15 residues. Written as DNA, the CDR3 is TGTGCCACCCGCCGCGGGCTAGCGGTAACCTACGAGCAGTACTTC. This codes for CATRRGLAVTYEQYF.